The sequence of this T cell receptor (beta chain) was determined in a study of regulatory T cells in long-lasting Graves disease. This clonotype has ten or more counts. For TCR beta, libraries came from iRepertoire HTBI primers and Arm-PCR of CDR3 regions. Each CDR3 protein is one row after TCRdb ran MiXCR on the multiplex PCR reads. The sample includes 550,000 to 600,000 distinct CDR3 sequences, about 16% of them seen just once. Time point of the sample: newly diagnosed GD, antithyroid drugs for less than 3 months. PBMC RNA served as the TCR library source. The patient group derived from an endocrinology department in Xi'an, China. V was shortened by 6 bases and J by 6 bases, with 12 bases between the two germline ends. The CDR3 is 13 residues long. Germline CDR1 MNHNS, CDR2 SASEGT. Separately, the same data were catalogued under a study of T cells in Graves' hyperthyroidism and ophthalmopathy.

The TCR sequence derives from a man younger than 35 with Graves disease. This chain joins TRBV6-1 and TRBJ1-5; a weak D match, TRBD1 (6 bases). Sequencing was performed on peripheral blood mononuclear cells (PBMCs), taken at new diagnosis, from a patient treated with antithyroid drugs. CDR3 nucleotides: TGTGCCAGCAGCCGCACAGGGATTCAGCCCCAGCATTTT. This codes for CASSRTGIQPQHF.